The 7 T cell receptor beta chains listed next were all sequenced from one sample in a study of cytomegalovirus exposure and HLA in healthy donors. PCR was performed using 60 Vbeta and 13 Jbeta primers. Profiled with immunoSEQ multiplex PCR; TCRdb holds only in-frame clones, not every one. Altogether about 140,000 clones are present, about 80% being singletons, with the ten largest covering around a tenth. The sample taken for sequencing was PBMCs. The origin of the receptors is a woman aged 60-70 years in good health and CMV-seropositive.

This chain uses TRBV27 with TRBJ2-5; TRBD1 agrees at 9 bases. Germline-derived CDR1 and CDR2 are MNHEY and SMNVEV (reference sequence). The CDR3 totals 14 residues. V lost 3 bases and J lost 4; bases outside the gene matches: 3. Written as DNA, the CDR3 is TGTGCCAGCAGTTTGGGACAGGGCGGAGAGACCCAGTACTTC. This gives the protein CASSLGQGGETQYF.

The chain joins TRBV5-1 to TRBJ1-1; 8 positions match TRBD1. CDR3 length equals 16 residues. CDR1 SGHRS and CDR2 YFSETQ come from the germline V gene. V trimming: 6 bases; J trimming: 0 bases; junction bases outside the gene matches: 10. The CDR3 here is CASILTGGEMNTEAFF. CDR3 nucleotides: TGCGCCAGCATCCTCACAGGGGGGGAGATGAACACTGAAGCTTTCTTT.

V gene TRBV19 combines with J gene TRBJ2-1, with 7 bases matching TRBD2. V shed 3 bases and J 7 bases; nucleotides not matched to a gene: 3. CDR3 length equals 13 residues. Germline V gives CDR1 LNHDA, CDR2 SQIVND (reference sequence). The CDR3 bases are TGTGCCAGTAGTATTTGGGACTATAATGAGCAGTTCTTC. It translates to CASSIWDYNEQFF.

For this clone: Germline and junction disagree at one end, which may indicate a read error. This chain uses TRBV7-3 with TRBJ2-7, with 7 bases identical to TRBD2. Germline CDR1 reads SGHTA; CDR2 reads FQGTGA. The CDR3 is 15 residues long. For the CDR3, the DNA is TGTGCCAGCAGCCTAACAGCGGGGCTTAATAACGAGCAGTACTTC. Its protein is CASSLTAGLNNEQYF.

This chain links TRBV6-1 with TRBJ1-5, with a possible D match to TRBD1 (6 bases). The V gene's germline CDR1 is MNHNS and CDR2 SASEGT. The CDR3 has 14 amino acids. Trimming left V 6 bases short and J 0 bases short, with 9 bases between. In nucleotides, the CDR3 is TGTGCCAGCAGGCCAGGGGCTAGCAATCAGCCCCAGCATTTT. Translation: CASRPGASNQPQHF.

Worth noting for this clone: Other DNA sequences in the sample encode the same CDR3. The chain links TRBV9 to TRBJ1-1, with D unresolved. Germline assignment: CDR1 SGDLS and CDR2 YYNGEE. V shed 4 bases and J shed 0 bases, with 10 bases lying between them. The CDR3 spans 14 residues. The CDR3 here is CASSPGLLNTEAFF. The CDR3 DNA reads as TGTGCCAGCAGCCCAGGACTGCTGAACACTGAAGCTTTCTTT.

The rearrangement uses TRBV28 and TRBJ2-7; 9 bases are a match to TRBD1. The CDR3 is made up of 14 amino acids. Germline CDR1 reads MDHEN; CDR2 reads SYDVKM. V dropped 5 bases and J dropped 5; count of bases not matched to a gene: 7. CDR3 DNA: TGTGCCAGCAGTCAAGGGACAGGGTTGCACGAGCAGTACTTC. Its translation is CASSQGTGLHEQYF.